This T cell receptor (beta chain) emerged from a study of blood T cell repertoires in COVID-19. The assay was immunoSEQ multiplex PCR, and TCRdb's table has in-frame clones only and misses some. The sample shows a few hundred thousand clones, 65% to 85% of them seen only once. The sequenced material came from peripheral blood. This clonotype was obtained from a person aged 70 to 79 with COVID-19, enrolled during active disease.

Written as DNA, the CDR3 is TGTGCCAGCAGTCCCCGGACCGGCACCGCGGGATTTAACTATGGCTACACCTTC. This sequence encodes CASSPRTGTAGFNYGYTF. The rearrangement uses TRBV6-6 and TRBJ1-2; D is undetermined. Germline values: CDR1 MNHNY, CDR2 SVGAGI (reference sequence). V lost 5 bases, J lost 1 base, and 23 bases lay in between. This CDR3 has 18 residues.